Below, 20 T cell receptor beta chains from the same sample are listed, as sequenced in a study of shared clonotypes between healthy human individuals. Assay used: immunoSEQ multiplex PCR; TCRdb lists only in-frame clones, some missing. The profile shows 650,000 to 800,000 clones, over 60% of them singletons. The specimen sequenced was memory CD4+ T cells sorted from blood. Subset meaning: CD45RA-negative fraction. These receptors all stem from a woman in her 30s in good health.

The chain links TRBV10-3 to TRBJ1-5; D is uncertain. Between the trimmed V and J ends, which lost 0 bases and 0 bases, there was a span of 12 bases. The CDR3 sequence is 17 residues long. Germline V lookup: CDR1 ENHRY, CDR2 SYGVKD. The CDR3 region is CAISESRTDYSNQPQHF. CDR3 nucleotides: TGTGCCATCAGTGAGTCTCGCACAGATTATAGCAATCAGCCCCAGCATTTT.

V gene TRBV5-4 combines with J gene TRBJ1-4; D unresolved. Germline V lookup: CDR1 SGHNT, CDR2 YYREEE (reference sequence). The germline V and J ends were trimmed by 2 bases and 8 bases, with 7 bases remaining between them. The CDR3 contains 12 residues. CDR3 sequence (DNA): TGTGCCAGCAGCTTCCACTCGGAAAAACTGTTTTTT. Amino acids: CASSFHSEKLFF. Full variable domain (remainder filled in from reference TRBV5-4 and TRBJ1-4): ETGVTQSPTHLIKTRGQQVTLRCSSQSGHNTVSWYQQALGQGPQFIFQYYREEENGRGNFPPRFSGLQFPNYSSELNVNALELDDSALYLCASSFHSEKLFFGSGTQLSVL.

This rearrangement joins TRBV10-3 to TRBJ2-2; 7 bases align to TRBD2. The CDR3 is 15 amino acids. The ends lost 4 bases at V and 2 bases at J; junction bases unmatched: 4. Germline V gene data show CDR1 as ENHRY and CDR2 as SYGVKD. CDR3 sequence: CAISALAENTGELFF. The CDR3 region has the DNA TGTGCCATCAGTGCTCTAGCGGAAAACACCGGGGAGCTGTTTTTT.

This chain joins TRBV30 and TRBJ2-5; D possibly uses TRBD1 or TRBD2 (7 bases each). The J call may be faulty, since TRBJ2-7 better matches the DNA end. CDR1 and CDR2 (germline): GTSNPN, SVGIG (reference sequence). This CDR3 contains 14 residues. The chain's CDR3 is CAWRGGTARVEQYF. The CDR3 coding sequence is TGTGCCTGGAGGGGGGGGACAGCGAGGGTCGAGCAGTACTTC.

To note about this clone: Given a much more abundant clone one base away, this may be a read error. The genes are TRBV4-1 and TRBJ1-2; D may be TRBD1 (6 bases). V was trimmed by 0 bases and J by 5 bases, leaving 10 bases between them. CDR3 length equals 14 residues. The germline gives CDR1 MGHRA, CDR2 YSYEKL. In nucleotides, the CDR3 is TGCGCCAGCAGCCAAGATGGGGGGCCATATGGCTACACCTTC. Translated: CASSQDGGPYGYTF.

This rearrangement joins TRBV5-5 to TRBJ1-5; D is perhaps TRBD1 (6 bases). Germline V gene sequence: CDR1 SGHKS, CDR2 YYEKEE (reference sequence). V was cut by 0 bases and J by 8 bases, with 12 bases left in between. The CDR3 extends over 14 amino acids. CDR3 DNA sequence: TGTGCCAGCAGCTTGGGACGGTCAGGGGAGCCCCAGCATTTT. Amino acids: CASSLGRSGEPQHF. Looking up the rest from reference TRBV5-5 and TRBJ1-5 gives the full variable domain: DAGVTQSPTHLIKTRGQQVTLRCSPISGHKSVSWYQQVLGQGPQFIFQYYEKEERGRGNFPDRFSARQFPNYSSELNVNALLLGDSALYLCASSLGRSGEPQHFGDGTRLSIL.

The CDR3 bases are TGCGCCAGCAGCTTGGCGGCAGTTGGGAGTCTAGATGGCTACACCTTC. Its protein is CASSLAAVGSLDGYTF. The chain carries TRBV5-1 and TRBJ1-2; D gene ambiguous. The CDR3 sequence is 16 residues long. Per germline, CDR1 SGHRS and CDR2 YFSETQ. V lost 0 bases, J lost 6 bases, and 18 bases lay in between.

This chain joins TRBV7-2 and TRBJ2-4; D is possibly TRBD1 or TRBD2 (5 bases each). V lost 5 bases and J lost 13, with 18 bases in between. The CDR3 sequence is 13 residues long. Germline V gene sequence: CDR1 SGHTA, CDR2 FQGNSA. CDR3 DNA: TGTGCCAGCAGCCGACAAGATCGGGACGCCCAGTACTTC. It yields the protein CASSRQDRDAQYF.

V and J are TRBV9 and TRBJ2-3; 8 bases line up with TRBD2. Trimming cost V 3 bases and J 6 bases; bases outside gene matches: 18. Germline V lookup: CDR1 SGDLS, CDR2 YYNGEE. The CDR3 runs 18 residues. DNA of the CDR3: TGTGCCAGCAGCGCTCGGGGGGGCGCCAGAAGAGGGCTGGATACGCAGTATTTT. Its translation: CASSARGGARRGLDTQYF.

This clone was detected many times. The rearrangement links TRBV12-5 to TRBJ2-2, with 8 bases that match TRBD2. The CDR3 loop spans 17 amino acids. Germline V gene sequence: CDR1 LGHNT, CDR2 FRNRAP. V dropped 3 bases and J dropped 4; count of bases not matched to a gene: 10. Here the CDR3 reads CASGLFPGGQGTGELFF. CDR3 DNA sequence: TGTGCTAGTGGTTTATTCCCGGGGGGGCAAGGCACCGGGGAGCTGTTTTTT.

This clone was counted once. The rearrangement joins TRBV5-1 to TRBJ2-1; possibly TRBD1 for D (6 bases). The CDR3 has 15 amino acids. V lost 0 bases and J 9 bases, leaving 16 bases between the germline ends. Germline V gene data show CDR1 as SGHRS and CDR2 as YFSETQ. The CDR3 region has the DNA TGCGCCAGCAGCTTGGGGGGACACACGGCGAGTGAGCAGTTCTTC. Protein sequence: CASSLGGHTASEQFF.

The table lists this clone with many counts. The rearrangement uses TRBV7-8 and TRBJ2-7; 7 nucleotides match TRBD1. CDR1 SGHVS and CDR2 FQNEAQ come from the germline V gene. V was pared by 5 bases and J by 2 bases, with 9 bases of the junction left unmatched. This CDR3 contains 15 residues. The CDR3 nucleotides are TGTGCCAGCAGCCTAATACCAGGGGGAGCCTACGAGCAGTACTTC. Its translation: CASSLIPGGAYEQYF.

The chain employs TRBV18 and TRBJ1-2, with D unclear. This CDR3 comprises 14 residues. CDR1 KGHSH and CDR2 LQKENI come from the germline V gene. The V end lost 3 bases, the J end lost 1 base, and 9 bases lay between the germline ends. CDR3 nucleotides: TGTGCCAGCTCACCCTACGGAGTTAACTATGGCTACACCTTC. It is translated as CASSPYGVNYGYTF.

The V call is TRBV10-3, the J call TRBJ1-1; 8 nucleotides agree with TRBD1. From germline, CDR1 is ENHRY and CDR2 SYGVKD. The J segment lost 1 base and the V segment lost 11 bases, leaving 15 bases of the junction unmatched. The CDR3 consists of 16 residues. CDR3 region: CAACPGTGLGNTEAFF. Written as DNA, the CDR3 is TGTGCCGCGTGTCCCGGGACAGGTCTTGGGAACACTGAAGCTTTCTTT.

The chain links TRBV28 to TRBJ2-5; D gene unclear. Germline CDR1 MDHEN, CDR2 SYDVKM. Trimming cost V 6 bases and J 5 bases, with 13 bases left between them. This CDR3 spans 13 amino acids. The CDR3 is CASRDSVGETQYF. The CDR3 region has the DNA TGTGCCAGCAGAGATTCAGTCGGGGAGACCCAGTACTTC. Looking up the rest from reference TRBV28 and TRBJ2-5 gives the full variable domain: DVKVTQSSRYLVKRTGEKVFLECVQDMDHENMFWYRQDPGLGLRLIYFSYDVKMKEKGDIPEGYSVSREKKERFSLILESASTNQTSMYLCASRDSVGETQYFGPGTRLLVL.

The CDR3 nucleotides read TGTGCCAGCAGCCCATACCTTCAGAACACCATATATTTT. It codes for CASSPYLQNTIYF. This chain links TRBV7-2 with TRBJ1-3; D is ambiguous. V was cut by 5 bases and J by 7 bases, with 12 bases left in between. The CDR3 has 13 amino acids. CDR1 and CDR2 (germline): SGHTA, FQGNSA.

V and J are TRBV7-8 and TRBJ2-7; 8 bases match TRBD2. Germline CDR1 SGHVS, CDR2 FQNEAQ. V was pared by 5 bases and J by 5 bases, with 14 bases of the junction left unmatched. The CDR3 length is 16 residues. This chain's CDR3 is CASSPTQERESHEQYF. DNA for the CDR3: TGTGCCAGCAGCCCAACCCAGGAGCGGGAGTCCCACGAGCAGTACTTC.

The chain combines TRBV11-3 with TRBJ1-4; no clear D. V lost 5 bases to trimming and J lost 8 bases, with 15 bases between them. There are 14 residues in the CDR3. The germline gives CDR1 SGHNT, CDR2 YENEEA. For the CDR3, the DNA is TGTGCCAGCAGCCCCGACACGGTAAACGAAAAACTGTTTTTT. Translation gives CASSPDTVNEKLFF. Full variable domain (outside the CDR3, taken from reference TRBV11-3 and TRBJ1-4): EAGVVQSPRYKIIEKKQPVAFWCNPISGHNTLYWYLQNLGQGPELLIRYENEEAVDDSQLPKDRFSAERLKGVDSTLKIQPAELGDSAVYLCASSPDTVNEKLFFGSGTQLSVL.

This clone was observed many times. V is TRBV2 and J is TRBJ2-7; D not resolved. V lost 1 base and J lost 3, with 10 bases in between. The CDR3 is 14 residues long. The germline CDR1 and CDR2 sequences are SNHLY and FYNNEI. CDR3: CASSEGTANYEQYF. DNA of the CDR3: TGTGCCAGCAGTGAAGGGACGGCAAACTACGAGCAGTACTTC.

There are a few counts of this clone. The chain recombines TRBV7-9 with TRBJ1-5; the D is unclear. V was clipped by 5 bases and J by 5 bases, with 13 bases between them. Germline V CDR1 and CDR2: SEHNR, FQNEAQ (reference sequence). The CDR3 spans 14 residues. CDR3: CASSPDGDYQPQHF. CDR3 nucleotide sequence: TGTGCCAGCAGCCCGGACGGGGATTATCAGCCCCAGCATTTT.